This TCR beta chain appears in the sequencing data of a study of response to subunit inactivated influenza vaccine. Findings and limits, study-wide: Seasonal influenza vaccination, on each occasion, was suggested by the authors to recruit few new T cells.

TCRdb reprocessed the RT-PCR reads with MiXCR, giving one entry per CDR3 protein. The sample lists hundreds of thousands of distinct CDR3 sequences; 10% to 15% were seen once. V dropped 5 bases and J dropped 2 bases, with 13 bases sitting between them. This CDR3 is 14 amino acids long. This clonotype was observed many times. Its antigen is unidentified. Here the sequenced sample was PBMCs from blood, taken roughly 48 days after vaccination. The TCR was taken from a man aged 50 to 59 who received an inactivated influenza vaccine. V usage is TRBV12-3 or TRBV12-4 and J usage is TRBJ2-7; D is possibly TRBD1 (6 bases). The CDR3 spells CASSAQGPTYEQYF. The CDR3, as DNA: TGTGCCAGCAGTGCCCAGGGGCCTACCTACGAGCAGTACTTC.